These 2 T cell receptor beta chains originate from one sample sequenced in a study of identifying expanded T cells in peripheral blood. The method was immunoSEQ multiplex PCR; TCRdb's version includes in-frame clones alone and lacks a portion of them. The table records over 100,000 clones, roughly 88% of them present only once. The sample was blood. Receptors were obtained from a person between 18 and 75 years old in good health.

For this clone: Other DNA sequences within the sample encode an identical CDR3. The DNA for the CDR3 is TGTGCCAGCAGCTCTCTGGGGGACACGCAGTATTTT. Its translation: CASSSLGDTQYF. J is TRBJ2-3 and V is TRBV7-9; D might be TRBD1 or TRBD2, each matching 5 bases. From germline, CDR1 is SEHNR and CDR2 FQNEAQ (reference sequence). The ends were cut back, 4 bases at V and 9 bases at J, with 11 bases in the middle. The CDR3 has 12 amino acids.

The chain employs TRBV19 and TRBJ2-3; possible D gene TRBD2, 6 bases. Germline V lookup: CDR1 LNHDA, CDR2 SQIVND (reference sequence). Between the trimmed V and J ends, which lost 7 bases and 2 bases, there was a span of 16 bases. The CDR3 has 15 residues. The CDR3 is CASNPGDDFTDTQYF. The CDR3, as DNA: TGTGCCAGTAATCCGGGGGACGACTTCACAGATACGCAGTATTTT.